The T cell receptor (beta chain) described here comes from a study of PD-1 blockade in classical Hodgkin lymphoma. Patients all relapsed after autologous stem cell transplantation, and there was variation in brentuximab vedotin exposure. With magnetic negative selection, CD4+ T cells were purified from PBMCs that had been thawed. Patients' outcomes at their best amounted to complete response, partial response or progressive disease. To note about this clone: Antigen: not known.

Here immunoSEQ multiplex PCR was the method, and the copy in TCRdb shows in-frame clones only, minus some. The table records roughly 25,000 clones, around 84% of them present only once. Whole-study results and caveats: Diversity similar to that of newly diagnosed patients was seen at baseline in complete responders.

Germline loops: CDR1 SGHTA, CDR2 FQGNSA. This CDR3 contains 15 residues. With 2 bases removed from V and 3 bases from J, the gap between germline ends came to 14 bases. The V and J genes are TRBV7-2 and TRBJ2-7; D tentatively fits TRBD1 or TRBD2 (5 bases each). The receptor was isolated from a human donor with classical Hodgkin lymphoma. The input for sequencing was CD4+ T cells from blood, taken at baseline. For the CDR3, the DNA is TGTGCCAGCAGCTTACAGGGCAGCGCGGGCTACGAGCAGTACTTC. Translating gives CASSLQGSAGYEQYF.